This is a list of T cell receptor beta chains from one sample in a study of STAT5B mutations in CD4+ large granular lymphocyte leukemia. Sequencing used immunoSEQ multiplex PCR; TCRdb keeps in-frame clones, though not all of them. The table has some 34,000 clones, roughly four fifths seen once. Specimen: CD4+ T cells from blood buffy coats. Receptors originate from a human donor in good health. Both conserved end residues are part of each CDR3. The D gene is left open where the match is weak. A row's size may be missing; if present it is once, few, many or a size class.

D gene	clone size	J gene	V gene	CDR3 protein	CDR3 DNA
-	-	TRBJ2-7	TRBV29-1	CSVLLAGYEQYF	TGCAGCGTTCTGCTAGCAGGCTACGAGCAGTACTTC
-	-	TRBJ1-2	TRBV28	CASSTGSVYGYTF	TGTGCCAGCAGTACCGGGTCGGTCTATGGCTACACCTTC
-	-	TRBJ2-7	TRBV7-2	CASSSASYEQYF	TGTGCCAGCAGCTCGGCTAGCTACGAGCAGTACTTC
-	once	TRBJ2-2	TRBV5-1	CASSLPGQEGTGELFF	TGCGCCAGCAGCTTGCCCGGACAGGAGGGTACCGGGGAGCTGTTTTTT
-	-	TRBJ1-1	TRBV29-1	CSALVNTEAFF	TGCAGCGCTTTGGTGAACACTGAAGCTTTCTTT
TRBD2	-	TRBJ2-2	TRBV11-2	CASSRTGTSGFFGGELFF	TGTGCCAGCAGCCGAACAGGCACTAGCGGGTTCTTCGGCGGGGAGCTGTTTTTT
-	-	TRBJ1-1	TRBV5-1	CASSLDPGGSTEAFF	TGCGCCAGCAGCTTGGATCCGGGAGGGAGCACTGAAGCTTTCTTT
TRBD2	-	TRBJ2-1	TRBV5-1	CASSPLAGGPIEQFF	TGCGCCAGCAGCCCCCTAGCGGGAGGGCCGATTGAGCAGTTCTTC
TRBD1	-	TRBJ2-2	TRBV6-5	CASSYSTGITGELFF	TGTGCCAGCAGTTACTCGACAGGGATCACCGGGGAGCTGTTTTTT
TRBD1	-	TRBJ2-5	TRBV5-4	CASSLGPGGASETQYF	TGTGCCAGCAGCTTGGGGCCAGGGGGCGCCTCGGAGACCCAGTACTTC
-	-	TRBJ2-7	TRBV11-2	CASSLDPDSYEQYF	TGTGCCAGCAGCTTAGATCCAGATAGCTACGAGCAGTACTTC
-	-	TRBJ2-7	TRBV5-1	CASSLTGSRYEQYF	TGCGCCAGCAGCTTAACAGGGAGTCGCTACGAGCAGTACTTC
TRBD1	-	TRBJ1-2	TRBV27	CASRKAGGGGGYTF	TGTGCCAGCAGAAAAGCAGGGGGAGGGGGTGGCTACACCTTC
TRBD1	-	TRBJ2-4	TRBV4-3	CASSLGTAQIQYF	TGCGCCAGCAGCCTGGGGACAGCCCAGATTCAGTACTTC
TRBD1	-	TRBJ2-6	TRBV4-2	CASSQDTGQGTGANVLTF	TGTGCCAGCAGCCAAGATACGGGACAGGGCACTGGGGCCAACGTCCTGACTTTC
TRBD2	once	TRBJ2-2	TRBV12-5	CASATGLANTGELFF	TGTGCTAGTGCCACCGGACTAGCTAACACCGGGGAGCTGTTTTTT
-	-	TRBJ1-1	TRBV28	CASSLSGLFSEAFF	TGTGCCAGCTCGCTGTCAGGGTTGTTCTCTGAAGCTTTCTTT
-	-	TRBJ1-2	TRBV9	CASSVDWNYGYTF	TGTGCCAGCAGCGTAGATTGGAACTATGGCTACACCTTC
-	-	TRBJ2-5	TRBV5-5	CASSFSGEQETQYF	TGTGCCAGCAGCTTTAGTGGAGAACAAGAGACCCAGTACTTC
-	once	TRBJ1-5	TRBV28	CASSFTLDSNQPQHF	TGTGCCAGCAGTTTTACCCTTGATAGCAATCAGCCCCAGCATTTT
TRBD1	few	TRBJ2-6	TRBV5-1	CASRPGQVSGANVLTF	TGCGCCAGCAGACCGGGACAGGTCTCTGGGGCCAACGTCCTGACTTTC
TRBD1	-	TRBJ2-5	TRBV7-2	CASSRDRGGLTQYF	TGTGCCAGCAGCCGGGACAGGGGGGGATTGACCCAGTACTTC
-	-	TRBJ2-1	TRBV11-2	CASSRLVNEQFF	TGTGCCAGCAGCAGACTAGTAAATGAGCAGTTCTTC
TRBD2	-	TRBJ2-1	TRBV7-2	CASSLRLAGEHEQFF	TGTGCCAGCAGCTTACGACTAGCGGGAGAACATGAGCAGTTCTTC
TRBD1	-	TRBJ2-5	TRBV5-1	CASSLESGGQTQYF	TGCGCCAGCAGCTTGGAGTCAGGGGGCCAGACCCAGTACTTC
TRBD2	-	TRBJ2-7	TRBV6-5	CASSGTSENYEQYF	TGTGCCAGCAGTGGGACTAGTGAGAACTACGAGCAGTACTTC
-	-	TRBJ2-1	TRBV4-2	CASSPIGGLAEQFF	TGTGCCAGCAGCCCTATAGGGGGGCTAGCGGAGCAGTTCTTC
-	-	TRBJ2-7	TRBV7-4	CASSQPRPGVRSASYEQYF	TGTGCCAGCAGCCAACCACGTCCCGGTGTCAGGTCGGCTTCCTACGAGCAGTACTTC
-	-	TRBJ2-2	TRBV4-1	CASSQDTSPGGGAETGELFF	TGCGCCAGCAGCCAAGATACCAGTCCCGGGGGCGGAGCAGAGACCGGGGAGCTGTTTTTT
TRBD1	-	TRBJ1-5	TRBV19	CASRPQGGVQPQHF	TGTGCCAGTAGACCCCAGGGGGGAGTCCAGCCCCAGCATTTT
-	few	TRBJ2-1	TRBV30	CAWSNLGLASSEQFF	TGTGCCTGGAGTAATCTGGGACTGGCCTCGTCTGAGCAGTTCTTC
-	once	TRBJ2-3	TRBV28	CASSLEKDTQYF	TGTGCCAGCAGTTTAGAGAAAGATACGCAGTATTTT
-	-	TRBJ2-1	TRBV18	CASSPGLQVYNEQFF	TGTGCCAGCTCCCCCGGGTTGCAGGTCTACAATGAGCAGTTCTTC
-	-	TRBJ1-6	TRBV10-2	CASSDTPTSPLHF	TGCGCCAGCAGTGATACACCAACCTCACCCCTCCACTTT
-	-	TRBJ2-3	TRBV4-3	CASSQVLGDTQYF	TGCGCCAGCAGCCAAGTTCTAGGGGATACGCAGTATTTT
-	few	TRBJ1-1	TRBV7-9	CASSLVPGRIEAFF	TGTGCCAGCAGCTTAGTTCCGGGACGGATAGAAGCTTTCTTT
-	once	TRBJ1-2	TRBV7-3	CASSLRAGAAYGYTF	TGTGCCAGCAGCTTAAGAGCGGGGGCTGCCTATGGCTACACCTTC
-	-	TRBJ1-2	TRBV11-2	CASSWGTSGGGGYTF	TGTGCCAGCAGCTGGGGGACGAGCGGCGGGGGTGGCTACACCTTC
TRBD2	once	TRBJ2-1	TRBV28	CASRPTIAGGYNEQFF	TGTGCCAGCAGACCTACCATAGCGGGAGGGTACAATGAGCAGTTCTTC
TRBD1	-	TRBJ1-2	TRBV27	CASSTLQGPYGYTF	TGTGCCAGCAGTACACTACAGGGGCCCTATGGCTACACCTTC
TRBD1	once	TRBJ2-7	TRBV7-2	CASSPLPGQGYEQYF	TGTGCCAGCAGCCCTCTTCCGGGACAGGGGTACGAGCAGTACTTC
-	-	TRBJ1-1	TRBV6-6	CASREPGAREAFF	TGTGCCAGCAGAGAGCCAGGGGCGCGGGAAGCTTTCTTT